Sequencing of this TCR beta chain was carried out in a study of T cell responses to AZD1222 COVID-19 vaccine. Study results and caveats: Spike was spanned by vaccine-associated CD4 TCRs, which were dominant at 160-218 and 743-854. Once two AZD1222 doses were given, Spike-specific TCR breadth and depth went up. Among AZD1222 vaccinees, only 5 to 7 were seropositive at baseline.

Clones were sequenced by immunoSEQ multiplex PCR, and TCRdb holds only the in-frame ones, with some missing. The data contain approximately 110,000 clones, 70% to 90% of them singletons. Both about-4-week and about-12-week second-dose recipients were combined. About this clone: Antigen specificity is unknown.

Trimming cost V 3 bases and J 6 bases, with 11 bases left between them. The germline V gene encodes CDR1 SGHAT and CDR2 FQNNGV. The CDR3 is made up of 13 amino acids. V gene TRBV11-2 combines with J gene TRBJ1-2, with TRBD1 as a possible D gene (6 bases). The material was peripheral blood, obtained 28 days after the second AZD1222 dose. This clonotype was sampled from an adult who received the AZD1222 COVID-19 vaccine. For the CDR3, the DNA is TGTGCCAGCAGCTTCGGCACAGGGCATGGCTACACCTTC. Translation gives CASSFGTGHGYTF. Drawing the rest from reference TRBV11-2 and TRBJ1-2, the complete variable domain is EAGVAQSPRYKIIEKRQSVAFWCNPISGHATLYWYQQILGQGPKLLIQFQNNGVVDDSQLPKDRFSAERLKGVDSTLKIQPAKLEDSAVYLCASSFGTGHGYTFGSGTRLTVV.